The present entry profiles one T cell receptor (beta chain) with its context. This clone was detected only once. Its antigen target is currently unknown. The sample holds no much larger clone one base away, and base qualities are not on file. The data stem from a study of shared clonotypes between healthy human individuals (dated by TCRdb to 2020 to 2021). General notes on the study: A couple of women and a few men aged 18 to 49 years were included in the cohort. For each donor, CD4 naive and CD4 memory were each given three plates, CD8 naive was given two plates, and CD8 memory was given one plate. To estimate repertoire size and how much clonotypes are shared between individuals, the study performed deep sequencing of blood TCR repertoires from about 5 healthy adults. Different laboratories and diverse techniques were used to prepare libraries and sequence TCR repertoires, to increase sequencing depth and limit assay-specific biases. Between about 0.9 and 10 billion PBMCs per donor were obtained by leukapheresis.

Points the paper makes about the study in general: Because the study included a small number of donors, the genetic and exposure-history diversity represented was limited. Across a handful of donors, roughly 5% of naive CD4, around 3.5% of naive CD8, 2.3% of memory CD4, and around 0.4% of memory CD8 clonotypes were shared. Naive subsets generally had larger estimated clonotype richness than memory subsets. Compared with non-shared clonotypes, clonotypes shared by all four sorted-subset donors had higher generation probabilities. Even with the large sequencing depth, rarefaction of the sorted-subset datasets indicated that sequencing was incomplete. Pairwise subsampling led to the expectation that sequencing depth would affect the degree of clonotype sharing among donors. Sampling was restricted to blood, and TCR repertoires in tissues likely differ from the TCR repertoires found in blood.

There are 15 amino acids in the CDR3, from cysteine to phenylalanine inclusive. Only the CDR3 portion is preserved as DNA: 45 bases, with reading frame beginning at the first base. Germline trimming amounts to 2 bases on V and 4 bases on J, with 5 as the count of junction bases outside the gene matches. Based on the germline V gene (reference sequence), the CDR1 and CDR2 sequences are LNHDA and SQIVND. TCR CDR3 regions were amplified from genomic DNA by multiplex PCR using the deep immunoSEQ assay. Genomic DNA extracted from each cell subset was distributed evenly over all wells of several immunoSEQ 96-well plates, and each plate served as one replicate. For sorted subsets, each replicate PCR was loaded with about 0.2 ug genomic DNA, equivalent to 25,000 to 30,000 T cell genomes. Purified libraries were quantified with a Qubit 3.0 fluorometer, sized on a Bioanalyzer 2100, and re-quantified with the KAPA Library Quantification kit. Each immunoSEQ 96-well plate was sequenced on its own single-read 150-cycle Illumina NextSeq 550 flow cell. From the authors' description of their analysis: The immunoSEQ output contained only junctional sequences without quality scores, so filtering could not match that applied to full-length reads. Sequences were annotated with PyIR, a Python wrapper for IgBLAST v1.9, using IMGT germline references to assign V/J genes and CDR3. Reads with weak V/J assignments (E-value above 1e-6), missing CDR3, stop codons, out-of-frame junctions, or ambiguous translated residues were removed. V3J clonotypes were defined as sequences sharing an identical inferred V gene, J gene, and CDR3 amino acid sequence. Percentage overlap between repertoires was computed as shared unique clonotypes divided by the size of the smaller repertoire. Repertoire richness was assessed with RTK rarefaction, the Chao1 estimator, and Recon v2.1 estimates of unobserved clonotypes. For all TCRbeta clonotypes obtained by the gDNA method from several donors, generation probabilities were computed with OLGA. Sourced from immuneACCESS, this table was stored by TCRdb with only in-frame sequences that have V and J called. A share of the clones is absent; for the studies checked, an unresolved V gene accounts for under half, and the remainder has no known explanation. The V and J calls and clone size are taken from that table; D and trimming were inferred from the DNA. The sample table records 400,000 to 600,000 clones; around 95% of these occur just once. The ten largest clones add up to about 0.064% of the sample.

Healthy HIV-negative adults with no recently reported acute infections or vaccinations were included as donors. Only Caucasian adults living in Nashville, Tennessee, USA were represented among the donors. Magnetic negative selection was used to enrich CD4+ T cells, after which naive cells were positively selected on CD45RA and the negative fraction became the memory subset. Blood was collected by leukapheresis, and PBMCs were isolated by Ficoll-Histopaque density gradient centrifugation and then cryopreserved in liquid nitrogen vapor phase. Purity and quantity of every magnetically sorted T cell population were checked by analytical flow cytometry. Genomic DNA was isolated from each sorted fraction and quantified by UV absorbance on a Nanodrop 2000c.

The material sequenced was naive CD4+ T cells sorted from blood. Read against the paper, the sample's cell subset or site label means: CD45RA+ positively selected. The TCR originated in a woman in her twenties or thirties in good health. The chain is encoded by TRBV19 joined to TRBJ1-2; TRBD1 matches 9 bases in the middle. The CDR3 in this case is CASSIPGQGPYGYTF. Read as DNA, the sequence is TGTGCCAGTAGTATACCGGGACAGGGCCCCTATGGCTACACCTTC. The full variable domain, with segments outside the CDR3 supplied by the reference TRBV19 and TRBJ1-2 proteins, appears as DGGITQSPKYLFRKEGQNVTLSCEQNLNHDAMYWYRQDPGQGLRLIYYSQIVNDFQKGDIAEGYSVSREKKESFPLTVTSAQKNPTAFYLCASSIPGQGPYGYTFGSGTRLTVV.